This T cell receptor (beta chain) was identified during a study of cytotoxic CD8 clonotypes in ibrutinib-treated CLL. This table comes from immunoSEQ multiplex PCR, and its TCRdb copy is limited to in-frame clones, with some not included. The sample yields some 43,000 clones, under 75% seen once. This CDR3 comprises 12 residues. Trimming pared 11 bases from V and 4 bases from J, leaving 13 bases between. Germline V gives CDR1 SNHLY, CDR2 FYNNEI. Sequences were derived from PBMCs, sampled after 12 months of ibrutinib treatment. This sequence originates from a human donor with chronic lymphocytic leukemia. The rearrangement joins TRBV2 to TRBJ2-3; the D is unclear. Written as DNA, the CDR3 is TGTGCCTCCCGTAATGGCGCAGATACGCAGTATTTT. It specifies CASRNGADTQYF.